The subject of this entry is one T cell receptor beta chain. There is no known antigen for this receptor. Base qualities were left out, and no much larger clone turns up one base away. Roughly 1.9 micrograms of genomic DNA were extracted from cryopreserved PBMCs for TCR beta library preparation. Longitudinal blood samples from CLL patients receiving ibrutinib monotherapy were subjected to high-throughput TCR beta sequencing. The patients took part in an open-label, single-center phase 2 trial of ibrutinib monotherapy. This entry comes from a study of cytotoxic CD8 clonotypes in ibrutinib-treated CLL (dated by TCRdb to the early 2020s). In the study overall: The cohort included roughly 15 treatment-naive and eleven to twelve relapsed/refractory patients; about 18 were IGHV unmutated. Partial responses were observed in roughly 24 patients and complete responses in 2; after a median follow-up of 68 months, remission was maintained in some 14 patients and progression was observed in approximately 12. Samples at response were collected after a median of about 13 months of treatment, with a range of about 6 to 36 months. Samples averaged 255,043 productive templates and some 96,000 productive rearrangements. Longitudinal samples were obtainable from about 30% of the roughly 90 participants in the trial. Cryopreserved peripheral blood mononuclear cells were collected before treatment, at response, and at either disease progression or sustained remission. The paper's findings and limits, for the study overall: Public clonotypes were rare and either contracted or stayed stable during treatment, and the rise in clonality at ibrutinib response reflected the expansion of private clonotypes. Sampling times were not matched between patients in sustained remission and patients whose disease was progressing, and lymph node repertoires were not examined. At baseline, clonality was higher than in age-matched healthy donors and showed a strong correlation with circulating CD8+ T-cell counts. Clonality rose at ibrutinib response, remained stable during sustained remission, and dropped back toward baseline at progression.

A MiSeq instrument was used for deep resolution sequencing, which targeted depths ranging from 1 in 1 million up to 1 in 200,000 T cells, with coverage averaging 10x for each clonotype. TCR beta libraries were generated with the immunoSEQ hsTCRB Kit. For the original study's pipeline: ImmunoSEQ Data Assistant and ImmunoSEQ Analyzer were used for data analysis, and V, D and J genes were assigned according to IMGT definitions. Clonality, which ranges from 0 to 1, was calculated as one minus the normalized Shannon entropy of productive rearrangement frequencies. Only overrepresented clonotypes making up at least 0.05% of the repertoire of each patient were included in the public clonotype analysis. Repertoires from about a dozen age-matched healthy donors in immuneACCESS were used as clonality controls. TCRdb retrieved this table from immuneACCESS and kept in-frame rearrangements only. Not all clones are present; in checked studies, unresolved V genes account for under half, and no reason is known for the remainder. That table furnishes V, J and clone size, whereas the DNA furnished D and trimming. The sample table contains fewer than 90,000 clones; only one count was recorded for approximately 86% of them. Together, the top ten hold under 6% of the sample.

Measured from the cysteine to the phenylalanine, the CDR3 is 12 residues long. Left in the record is the CDR3 DNA by itself, 36 bases read in frame from the first base. From the germline V gene (reference sequence), CDR1 is LNHDA and CDR2 is SQIVND. The germline V end is reduced by 10 bases and the J end by 7 bases; junction bases left unmatched: 6. Material: PBMCs, obtained before ibrutinib treatment. The sequence was obtained from a human donor with chronic lymphocytic leukemia. The chain is assembled from TRBV19 and TRBJ2-1, and TRBD2 matches 8 of the central bases. The nucleotide sequence is TGTGCCACTCGCGTAGCGGGGAATGAGCAGTTCTTC. Its protein reads: CATRVAGNEQFF.